This is a list of T cell receptor beta chains from one sample in a study of cytomegalovirus exposure and HLA in healthy donors. The repertoire was sequenced with immunoSEQ multiplex PCR; TCRdb's copy has only in-frame clones and lacks some. The sample has under 200,000 clones; approximately 67% are singletons. The sample taken for sequencing was PBMCs. These receptors all stem from a man aged 35 to 55 in good health and CMV-seronegative. Each CDR3 is given with its conserved first and last residue. The D gene is left open where the match is weak. For some rows the clone size is stated as once, few or many, or as a class when expanded; others skip it.

size	D	V	J	DNA	CDR3
.	TRBD1	TRBV5-1	TRBJ2-7	TGCGCCAGCAGCTTGGACAGGGGGCTTTACGAGCAGTACTTC	CASSLDRGLYEQYF
.	.	TRBV6-5	TRBJ2-5	TGTGCCAGCAGGCAAGGGAGAGAGACCCAGTACTTC	CASRQGRETQYF
few	.	TRBV7-2	TRBJ1-6	TGTGCCAGCAGCGCGGGCAGATCCTATAATTCACCCCTCCACTTT	CASSAGRSYNSPLHF
.	.	TRBV5-1	TRBJ2-5	TGCGCCAGCAGCGGGGGAGGACCGCAAGAGACCCAGTACTTC	CASSGGGPQETQYF
.	TRBD1	TRBV7-9	TRBJ2-7	TGTGCCAGCAGCTGGGACAGGGGTGACGAGCAGTACTTC	CASSWDRGDEQYF
few	TRBD1	TRBV29-1	TRBJ2-2	TGCAGCGTTGCACTTACAGGGGTAGTGAACACCGGGGAGCTGTTTTTT	CSVALTGVVNTGELFF
.	.	TRBV28	TRBJ1-3	TGTGCCAGCAGTTTACACTCAGACAGTGCCGTTGGAAACACCATATATTTT	CASSLHSDSAVGNTIYF
.	TRBD1	TRBV29-1	TRBJ1-2	TGCAGCGTTGGGTCGGGACAGGGGGAAAAGGATGGCTACACCTTC	CSVGSGQGEKDGYTF
.	.	TRBV7-9	TRBJ1-4	TGTGCCAGCAGCCGATTGACAGGAAATGAAAAACTGTTTTTT	CASSRLTGNEKLFF
.	.	TRBV25-1	TRBJ1-5	TGTGCCAGCACCTCAGGGTTGGGTCAGCCCCAGCATTTT	CASTSGLGQPQHF
.	.	TRBV6-5	TRBJ2-7	TGTGCCAGCCTAGGACAGCCCTCCTACGAGCAGTACTTC	CASLGQPSYEQYF
.	TRBD1	TRBV6-5	TRBJ1-4	TGTGCCAGCAGTTACCGACAGGGGGGTGAAAAACTGTTTTTT	CASSYRQGGEKLFF
.	TRBD2	TRBV9	TRBJ2-1	TGTGCCAGCAGCAGATTAGCGGGAGGGTATGCCAGCTCCTACAATGAGCAGTTCTTC	CASSRLAGGYASSYNEQFF
.	.	TRBV5-1	TRBJ1-2	TGCGCCAGCAGTCAGGCACGGCGGGCTGGCTACACCTTC	CASSQARRAGYTF
.	.	TRBV4-1	TRBJ1-2	TGCGCCAGCAGCCAACCGGGAGGGACGGGCGGCTACACCTTC	CASSQPGGTGGYTF
.	TRBD1	TRBV10-1	TRBJ1-4	TGCGCCAGCAACCGGGAACTACGGGACAGACCAACTAATGAAAAACTGTTTTTT	CASNRELRDRPTNEKLFF
.	TRBD2	TRBV5-6	TRBJ2-5	TGTGCCAGCAGCATGGGACTAGCGGGGCAAGAGACCCAGTACTTC	CASSMGLAGQETQYF
once	TRBD1	TRBV6-1	TRBJ1-4	TGTGCCAGCAGTGAAGGGGGGTCGACAGGGGGTGTTGAAAAACTGTTTTTT	CASSEGGSTGGVEKLFF
.	TRBD1	TRBV10-2	TRBJ1-4	TGCGCCAGCAGTCCGGGACAGTATGAAAAACTGTTTTTT	CASSPGQYEKLFF
few	TRBD1	TRBV30	TRBJ1-4	TGTGCCTGCACCGGGACAGGGACCCAAAAACTGTTTTTT	CACTGTGTQKLFF
.	TRBD1	TRBV7-8	TRBJ1-5	TGTGCCAGCAGCGCGACAGGGAATCAGCCCCAGCATTTT	CASSATGNQPQHF
once	TRBD1	TRBV28	TRBJ2-7	TGTGCCAGCAGTGGAATGGGACAGGGGGGCTACGAGCAGTACTTC	CASSGMGQGGYEQYF
.	.	TRBV7-8	TRBJ1-4	TGTGCCAGCAGCTTATGGAGGATTGCAACTAATGAAAAACTGTTTTTT	CASSLWRIATNEKLFF
.	.	TRBV15	TRBJ2-5	TGTGCCACCAGCAGAGATCAGCAGGACCAAGAGACCCAGTACTTC	CATSRDQQDQETQYF
.	.	TRBV27	TRBJ2-4	TGTGCCAGCAGTCCCTCGTTACTAGCCAAAAACATTCAGTACTTC	CASSPSLLAKNIQYF
few	TRBD1	TRBV7-9	TRBJ2-2	TGTGCCAGCAGCTTGACAGGGGGGAACACCGGGGAGCTGTTTTTT	CASSLTGGNTGELFF
.	TRBD1	TRBV5-1	TRBJ1-4	TGCGCCAGCAGCTTGGAAGGGGGCCCTAATGAAAAACTGTTTTTT	CASSLEGGPNEKLFF
.	.	TRBV7-8	TRBJ1-5	TGTGCCAGCAGCCACCGAGGAGAAGCCCAGCATTTT	CASSHRGEAQHF
.	.	TRBV29-1	TRBJ2-3	TGCAGCGTTGAAGATAGGCTAGCTGCTAGCACAGATACGCAGTATTTT	CSVEDRLAASTDTQYF